The present TCR beta chain was sequenced within a study of breast tumors, draining lymph nodes, adjacent tissues. Study-level results: Luminal-like breast cancer showed significantly greater tumor-nontumor repertoire similarity than basal-like breast cancer did. That most tumor T cells come from lymph nodes remained unproven. Compared with lymph nodes, tumors were less diverse; compared with nontumor tissue, more.

TCRdb itself ran the multiplex PCR reads through MiXCR, one entry per CDR3 protein. The data hold 120,000 to 150,000 distinct CDR3 sequences, with about 31% observed a single time. About this clonotype: Its antigen is not identified.

Breast cancer patients provided tissue from their axillary draining lymph nodes. This CDR3 spans 13 amino acids. V dropped 2 bases and J dropped 9 bases, with 14 bases sitting between them. The germline CDR1 and CDR2 sequences are DFQATT and SNEGSKA (reference sequence). The sequenced sample consisted of axillary lymph node tissue. The TCR was taken from a female donor with breast cancer. Some clones in this sample may be carry-over from other donors' samples. V gene TRBV20-1 combines with J gene TRBJ1-5; no clear D. The DNA for the CDR3 is TGCAGTGCTAGACAGGCGGGCCAGAGGCCCCAGCATTTT. It codes for CSARQAGQRPQHF.